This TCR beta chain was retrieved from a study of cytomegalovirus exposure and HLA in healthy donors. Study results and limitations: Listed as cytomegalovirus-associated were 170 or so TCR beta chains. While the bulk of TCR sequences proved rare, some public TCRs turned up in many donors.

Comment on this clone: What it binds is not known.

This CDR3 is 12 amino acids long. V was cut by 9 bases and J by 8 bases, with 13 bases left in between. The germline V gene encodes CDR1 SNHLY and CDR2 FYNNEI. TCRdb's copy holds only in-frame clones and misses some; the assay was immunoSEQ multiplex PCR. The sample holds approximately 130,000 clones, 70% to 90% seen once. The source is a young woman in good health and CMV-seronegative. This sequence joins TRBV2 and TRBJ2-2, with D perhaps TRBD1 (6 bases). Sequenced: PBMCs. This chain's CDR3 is CARAGALGELFF. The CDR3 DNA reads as TGTGCCAGGGCAGGGGCATTAGGGGAGCTGTTTTTT.